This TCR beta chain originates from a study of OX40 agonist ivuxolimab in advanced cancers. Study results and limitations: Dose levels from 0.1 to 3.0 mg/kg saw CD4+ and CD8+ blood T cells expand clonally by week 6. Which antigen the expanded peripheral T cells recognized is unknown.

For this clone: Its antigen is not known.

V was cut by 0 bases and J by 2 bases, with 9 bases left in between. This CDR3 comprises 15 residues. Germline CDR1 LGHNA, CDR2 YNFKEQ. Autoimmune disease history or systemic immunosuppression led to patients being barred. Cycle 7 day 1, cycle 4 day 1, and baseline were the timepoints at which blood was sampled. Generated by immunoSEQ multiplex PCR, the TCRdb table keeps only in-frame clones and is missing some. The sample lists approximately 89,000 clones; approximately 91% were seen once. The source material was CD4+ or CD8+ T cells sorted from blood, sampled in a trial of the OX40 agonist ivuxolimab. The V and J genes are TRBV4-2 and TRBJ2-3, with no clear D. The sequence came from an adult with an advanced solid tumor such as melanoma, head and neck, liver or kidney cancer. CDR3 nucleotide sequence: TGTGCCAGCAGCCAAGAGAGGACCTCCACAGATACGCAGTATTTT. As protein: CASSQERTSTDTQYF.